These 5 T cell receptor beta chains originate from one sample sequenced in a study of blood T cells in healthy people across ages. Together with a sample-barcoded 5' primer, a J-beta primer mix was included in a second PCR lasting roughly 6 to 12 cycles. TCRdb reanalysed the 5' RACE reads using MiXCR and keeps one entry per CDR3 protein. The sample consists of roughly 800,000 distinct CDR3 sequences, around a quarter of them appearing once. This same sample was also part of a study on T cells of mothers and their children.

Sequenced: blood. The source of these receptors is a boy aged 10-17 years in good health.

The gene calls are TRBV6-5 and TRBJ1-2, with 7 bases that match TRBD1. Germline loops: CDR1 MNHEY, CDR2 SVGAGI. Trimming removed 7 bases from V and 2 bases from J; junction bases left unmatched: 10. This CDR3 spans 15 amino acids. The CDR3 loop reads CASTQGGQLNYGYTF. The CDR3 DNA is TGTGCCAGCACCCAGGGGGGACAGCTAAACTATGGCTACACCTTC.

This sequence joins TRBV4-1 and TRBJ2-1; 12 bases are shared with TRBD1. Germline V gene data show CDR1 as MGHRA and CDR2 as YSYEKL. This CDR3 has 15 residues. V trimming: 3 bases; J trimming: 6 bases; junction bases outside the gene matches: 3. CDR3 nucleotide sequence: TGCGCCAGCAGCCAGGGGGGACAGGGGGCCAATGAGCAGTTCTTC. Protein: CASSQGGQGANEQFF.

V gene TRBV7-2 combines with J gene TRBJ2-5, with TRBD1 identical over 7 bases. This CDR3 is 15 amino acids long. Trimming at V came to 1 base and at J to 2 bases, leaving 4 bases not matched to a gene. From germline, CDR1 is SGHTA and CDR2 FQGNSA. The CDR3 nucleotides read TGTGCCAGCAGCTTAGTTACAGGGGAGCAAGAGACCCAGTACTTC. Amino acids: CASSLVTGEQETQYF.

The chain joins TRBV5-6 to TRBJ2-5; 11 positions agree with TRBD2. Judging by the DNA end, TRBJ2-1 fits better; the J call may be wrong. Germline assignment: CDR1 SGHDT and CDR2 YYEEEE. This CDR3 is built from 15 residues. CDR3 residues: CASSLVAGGPNEQFF. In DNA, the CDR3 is TGTGCCAGCAGCTTGGTAGCGGGGGGGCCCAATGAGCAGTTCTTC.

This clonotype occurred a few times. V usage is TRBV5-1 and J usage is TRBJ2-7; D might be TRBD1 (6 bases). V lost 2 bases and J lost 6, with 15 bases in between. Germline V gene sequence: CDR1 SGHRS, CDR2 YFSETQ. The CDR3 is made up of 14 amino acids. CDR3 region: CASSFAGDGIEQYF. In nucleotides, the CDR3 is TGCGCCAGCAGCTTCGCAGGGGACGGCATCGAGCAGTACTTC. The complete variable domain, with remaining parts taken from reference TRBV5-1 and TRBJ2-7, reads KAGVTQTPRYLIKTRGQQVTLSCSPISGHRSVSWYQQTPGQGLQFLFEYFSETQRNKGNFPGRFSGRQFSNSRSEMNVSTLELGDSALYLCASSFAGDGIEQYFGPGTRLTVT.